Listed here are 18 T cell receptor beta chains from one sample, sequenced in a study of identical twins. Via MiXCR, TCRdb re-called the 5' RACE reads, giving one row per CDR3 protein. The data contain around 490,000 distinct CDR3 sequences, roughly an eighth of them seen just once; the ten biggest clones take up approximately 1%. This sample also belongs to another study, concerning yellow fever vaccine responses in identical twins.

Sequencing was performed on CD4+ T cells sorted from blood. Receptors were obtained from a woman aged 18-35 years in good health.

CDR3 nucleotides: TGCAGTGCTAGGGTTCGCGGGGGGAACACTGAAGCTTTCTTT. The encoded protein is CSARVRGGNTEAFF. The chain carries TRBV20-1 and TRBJ1-1; maybe TRBD1 (5 bases). The CDR3 covers 14 residues. Deletions cut 3 bases from V and 1 base from J, with 12 bases between. Germline V gene lookup returns CDR1 DFQATT and CDR2 SNEGSKA (reference sequence).

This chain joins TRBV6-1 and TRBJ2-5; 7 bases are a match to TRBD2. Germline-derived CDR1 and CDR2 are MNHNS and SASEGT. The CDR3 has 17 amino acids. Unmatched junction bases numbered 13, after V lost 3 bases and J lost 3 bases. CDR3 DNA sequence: TGTGCCAGCAGTGACAGACCCGGCAGCGGGGAGAAAGAGACCCAGTACTTC. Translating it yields CASSDRPGSGEKETQYF.

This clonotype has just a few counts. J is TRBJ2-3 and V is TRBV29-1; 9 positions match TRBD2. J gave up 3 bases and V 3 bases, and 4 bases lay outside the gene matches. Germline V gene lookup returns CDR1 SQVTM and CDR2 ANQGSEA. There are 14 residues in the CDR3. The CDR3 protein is CSVDLAGITDTQYF. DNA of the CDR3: TGCAGCGTTGACCTAGCGGGGATAACAGATACGCAGTATTTT.

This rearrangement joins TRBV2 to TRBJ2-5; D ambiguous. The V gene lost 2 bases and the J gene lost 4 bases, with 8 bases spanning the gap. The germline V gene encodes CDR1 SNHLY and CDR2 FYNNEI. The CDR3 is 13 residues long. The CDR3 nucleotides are TGTGCCAGCAGTGAACAAGTGGGAGAGACCCAGTACTTC. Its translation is CASSEQVGETQYF. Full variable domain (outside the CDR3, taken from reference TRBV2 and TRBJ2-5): EPEVTQTPSHQVTQMGQEVILRCVPISNHLYFYWYRQILGQKVEFLVSFYNNEISEKSEIFDDQFSVERPDGSNFTLKIRSTKLEDSAMYFCASSEQVGETQYFGPGTRLLVL.

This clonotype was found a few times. The CDR3 region is CASSAGLAAYEQYF. The CDR3 bases are TGTGCCAGCAGCGCTGGACTAGCGGCCTACGAGCAGTACTTC. The chain carries TRBV7-2 and TRBJ2-7; 10 nucleotides align to TRBD2. Trimming took 5 bases from V and 2 from J; bases not matched to a gene: 3. The CDR3 has 14 amino acids. Germline CDR1 reads SGHTA; CDR2 reads FQGNSA.

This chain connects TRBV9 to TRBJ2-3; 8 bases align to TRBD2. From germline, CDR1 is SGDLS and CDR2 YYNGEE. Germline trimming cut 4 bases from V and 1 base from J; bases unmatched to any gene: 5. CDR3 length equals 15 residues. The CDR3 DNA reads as TGTGCCAGCAGCCTTAGCGGGATCGGCACAGATACGCAGTATTTT. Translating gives CASSLSGIGTDTQYF.

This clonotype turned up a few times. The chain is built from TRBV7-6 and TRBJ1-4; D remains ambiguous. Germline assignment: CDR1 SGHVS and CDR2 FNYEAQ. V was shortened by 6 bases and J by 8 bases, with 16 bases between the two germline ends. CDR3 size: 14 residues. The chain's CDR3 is CASSGLSGGEKLFF. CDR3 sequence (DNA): TGTGCCAGCAGTGGCCTCTCGGGCGGGGAAAAACTGTTTTTT.

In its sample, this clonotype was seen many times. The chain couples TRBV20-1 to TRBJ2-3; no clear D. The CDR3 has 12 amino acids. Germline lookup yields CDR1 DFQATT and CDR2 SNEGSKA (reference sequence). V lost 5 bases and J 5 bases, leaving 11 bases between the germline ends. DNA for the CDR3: TGCAGTGCTCCGTCAGGAGTAGATACGCAGTATTTT. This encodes CSAPSGVDTQYF.

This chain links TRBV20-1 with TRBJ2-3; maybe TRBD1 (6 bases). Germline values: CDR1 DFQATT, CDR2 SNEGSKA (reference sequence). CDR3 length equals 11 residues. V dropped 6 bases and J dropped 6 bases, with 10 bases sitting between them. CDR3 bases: TGCAGTGCCAGGGGAGAGGATACGCAGTATTTT. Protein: CSARGEDTQYF.

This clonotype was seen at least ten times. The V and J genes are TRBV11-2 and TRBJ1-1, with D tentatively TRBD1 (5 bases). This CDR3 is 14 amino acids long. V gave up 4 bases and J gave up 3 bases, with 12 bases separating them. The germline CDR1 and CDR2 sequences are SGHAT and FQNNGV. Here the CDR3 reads CASSSGRRYTEAFF. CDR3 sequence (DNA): TGTGCCAGCAGCTCGGGACGCCGGTACACTGAAGCTTTCTTT. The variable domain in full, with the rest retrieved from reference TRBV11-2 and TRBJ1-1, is EAGVAQSPRYKIIEKRQSVAFWCNPISGHATLYWYQQILGQGPKLLIQFQNNGVVDDSQLPKDRFSAERLKGVDSTLKIQPAKLEDSAVYLCASSSGRRYTEAFFGQGTRLTVV.

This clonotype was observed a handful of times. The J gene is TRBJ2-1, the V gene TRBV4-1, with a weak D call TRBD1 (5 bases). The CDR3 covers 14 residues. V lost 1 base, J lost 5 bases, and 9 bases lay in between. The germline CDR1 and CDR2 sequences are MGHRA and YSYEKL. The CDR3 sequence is CASSQGKQDNEQFF. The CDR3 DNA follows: TGCGCCAGCAGCCAAGGAAAACAGGACAATGAGCAGTTCTTC.

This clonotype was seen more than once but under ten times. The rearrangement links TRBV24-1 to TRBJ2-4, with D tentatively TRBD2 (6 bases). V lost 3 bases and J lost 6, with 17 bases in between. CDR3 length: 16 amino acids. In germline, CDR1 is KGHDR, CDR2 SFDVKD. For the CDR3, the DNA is TGTGCCACCAGTGATCCCCGCGGGGAGGTGGGAAACATTCAGTACTTC. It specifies CATSDPRGEVGNIQYF.

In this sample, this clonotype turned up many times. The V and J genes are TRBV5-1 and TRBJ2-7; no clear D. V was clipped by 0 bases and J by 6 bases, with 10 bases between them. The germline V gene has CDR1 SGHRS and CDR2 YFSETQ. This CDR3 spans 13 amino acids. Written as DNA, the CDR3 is TGCGCCAGCAGCTTGGGAACAGCTGGCGAGCAGTACTTC. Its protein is CASSLGTAGEQYF.

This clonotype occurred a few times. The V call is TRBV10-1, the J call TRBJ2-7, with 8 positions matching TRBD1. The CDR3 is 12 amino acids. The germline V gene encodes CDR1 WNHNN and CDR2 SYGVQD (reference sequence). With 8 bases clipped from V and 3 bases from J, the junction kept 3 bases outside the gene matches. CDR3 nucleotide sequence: TGCGCCAGCTCCGGGACAGGCTACGAGCAGTACTTC. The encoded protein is CASSGTGYEQYF.

The CDR3, as DNA: TGCAGTGCCTTACCCGGACAGGCGCTCTATGGCTACACCTTC. Its protein product is CSALPGQALYGYTF. The chain links TRBV20-1 to TRBJ1-2; 7 bases map to TRBD1. V dropped 6 bases and J dropped 4; count of bases not matched to a gene: 11. This CDR3 is 14 amino acids long. Germline assignment: CDR1 DFQATT and CDR2 SNEGSKA (reference sequence).

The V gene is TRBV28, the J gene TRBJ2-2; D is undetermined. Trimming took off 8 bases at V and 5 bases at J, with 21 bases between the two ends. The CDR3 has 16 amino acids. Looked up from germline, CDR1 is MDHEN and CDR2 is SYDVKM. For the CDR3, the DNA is TGTGCCAGCGTTGACATAGGACCGCCTGTTACCGGGGAGCTGTTTTTT. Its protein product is CASVDIGPPVTGELFF.

CDR3 bases: TGTGCCAGCTCAGGTGGATTTAGGCCAGGGGGGAATCAGCCCCAGCATTTT. As protein: CASSGGFRPGGNQPQHF. The V gene is TRBV2, the J gene TRBJ1-5, with TRBD1 identical over 7 bases. CDR1 is SNHLY, CDR2 FYNNEI, per germline. The CDR3 totals 17 residues. V gave up 8 bases and J gave up 4 bases; unmatched junction bases: 17.

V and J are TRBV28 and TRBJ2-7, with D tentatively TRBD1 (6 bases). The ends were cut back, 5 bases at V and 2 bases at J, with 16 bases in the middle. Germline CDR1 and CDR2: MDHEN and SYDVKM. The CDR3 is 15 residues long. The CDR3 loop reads CASSLFSRDTYEQYF. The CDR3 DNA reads TGTGCCAGCAGTCTTTTCTCCAGGGACACCTACGAGCAGTACTTC.